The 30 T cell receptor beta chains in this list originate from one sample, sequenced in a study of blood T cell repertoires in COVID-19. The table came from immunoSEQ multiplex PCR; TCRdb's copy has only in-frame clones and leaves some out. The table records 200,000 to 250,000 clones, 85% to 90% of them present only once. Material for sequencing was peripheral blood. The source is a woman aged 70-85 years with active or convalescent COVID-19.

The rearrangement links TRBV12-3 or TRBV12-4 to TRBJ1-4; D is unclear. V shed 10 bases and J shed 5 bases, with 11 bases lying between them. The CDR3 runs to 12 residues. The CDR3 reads CATRGGNEKLFF. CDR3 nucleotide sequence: TGTGCCACCAGAGGCGGAAATGAAAAACTGTTTTTT.

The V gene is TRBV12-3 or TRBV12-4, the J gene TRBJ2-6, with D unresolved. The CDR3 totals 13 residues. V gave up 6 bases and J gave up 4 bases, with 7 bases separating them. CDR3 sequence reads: CASRFSGANVLTF. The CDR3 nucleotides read TGTGCCAGCAGATTCTCGGGGGCCAACGTCCTGACTTTC.

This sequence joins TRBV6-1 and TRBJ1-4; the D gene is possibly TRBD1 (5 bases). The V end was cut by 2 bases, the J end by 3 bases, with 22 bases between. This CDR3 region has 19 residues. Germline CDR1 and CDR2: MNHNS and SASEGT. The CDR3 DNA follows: TGTGCCAGCAGTGAAAACTCTGGCGGGGGACTCTTCCCTAATGAAAAACTGTTTTTT. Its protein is CASSENSGGGLFPNEKLFF.

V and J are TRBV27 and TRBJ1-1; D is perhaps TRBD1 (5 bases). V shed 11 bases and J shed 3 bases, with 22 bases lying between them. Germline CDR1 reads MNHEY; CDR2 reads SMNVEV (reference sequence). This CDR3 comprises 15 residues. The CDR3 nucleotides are TGTGCCGGAACTCCGGGACTCCCGTTAGACACTGAAGCTTTCTTT. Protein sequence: CAGTPGLPLDTEAFF.

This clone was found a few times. The CDR3 reads CASSTRTGGEAFF. The CDR3 nucleotides are TGTGCCAGTAGTACGCGAACCGGGGGGGAAGCTTTCTTT. The chain employs TRBV19 and TRBJ1-1; D might be TRBD1 (5 bases). Between the trimmed V and J ends, which lost 4 bases and 8 bases, there was a span of 14 bases. Per germline, CDR1 LNHDA and CDR2 SQIVND (reference sequence). The CDR3 is made up of 13 amino acids.

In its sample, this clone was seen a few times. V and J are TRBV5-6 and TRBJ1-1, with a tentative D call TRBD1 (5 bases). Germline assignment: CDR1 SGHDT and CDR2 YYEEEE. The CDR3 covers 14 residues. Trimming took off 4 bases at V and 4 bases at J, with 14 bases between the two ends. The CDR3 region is CASSAGHYFTEAFF. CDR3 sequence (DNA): TGTGCCAGCAGCGCGGGGCATTACTTCACTGAAGCTTTCTTT.

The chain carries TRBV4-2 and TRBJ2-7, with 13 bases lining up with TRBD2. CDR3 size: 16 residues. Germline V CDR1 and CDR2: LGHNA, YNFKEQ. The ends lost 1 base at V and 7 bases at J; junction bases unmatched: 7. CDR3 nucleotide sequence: TGTGCCAGCAGCCAAGGTGCGGGACTAGCGGGGAGGGAGCAGTACTTC. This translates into CASSQGAGLAGREQYF.

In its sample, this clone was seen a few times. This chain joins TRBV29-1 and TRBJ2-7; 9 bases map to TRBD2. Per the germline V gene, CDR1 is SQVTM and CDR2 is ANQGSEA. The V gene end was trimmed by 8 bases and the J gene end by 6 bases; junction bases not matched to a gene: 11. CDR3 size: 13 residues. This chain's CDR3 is CSTAGTSTGEQYF. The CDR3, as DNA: TGCAGCACCGCCGGGACTAGCACGGGCGAGCAGTACTTC.

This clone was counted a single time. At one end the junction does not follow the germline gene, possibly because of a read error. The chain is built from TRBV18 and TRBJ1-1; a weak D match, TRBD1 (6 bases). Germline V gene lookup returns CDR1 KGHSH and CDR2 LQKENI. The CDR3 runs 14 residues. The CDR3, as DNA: TGTGCCAGCTCGCCACCTATACAGGGAATGGAAGCTTTCTTT. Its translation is CASSPPIQGMEAFF.

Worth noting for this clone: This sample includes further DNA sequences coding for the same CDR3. CDR3: CASSLGQGHQPQHF. In DNA form, the CDR3 reads TGTGCCAGCAGCCTTGGCCAGGGGCATCAGCCCCAGCATTTT. The chain couples TRBV7-2 to TRBJ1-5; weak D call: TRBD1 (6 bases). Per germline, CDR1 SGHTA and CDR2 FQGNSA. V was cut by 5 bases and J by 5 bases, with 13 bases left in between. The CDR3 covers 14 residues.

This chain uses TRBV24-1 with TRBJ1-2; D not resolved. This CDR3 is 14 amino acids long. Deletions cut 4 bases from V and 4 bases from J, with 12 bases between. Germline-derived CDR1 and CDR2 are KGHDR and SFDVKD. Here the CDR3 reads CATSDPTRSYGYTF. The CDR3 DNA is TGTGCCACCAGTGACCCTACAAGGAGCTATGGCTACACCTTC.

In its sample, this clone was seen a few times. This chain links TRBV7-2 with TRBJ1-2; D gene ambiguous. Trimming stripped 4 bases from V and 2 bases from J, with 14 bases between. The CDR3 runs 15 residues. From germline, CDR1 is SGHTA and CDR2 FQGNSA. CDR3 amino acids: CASSSPPTTNYGYTF. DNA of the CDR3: TGTGCCAGCAGCTCTCCCCCTACTACAAACTATGGCTACACCTTC.

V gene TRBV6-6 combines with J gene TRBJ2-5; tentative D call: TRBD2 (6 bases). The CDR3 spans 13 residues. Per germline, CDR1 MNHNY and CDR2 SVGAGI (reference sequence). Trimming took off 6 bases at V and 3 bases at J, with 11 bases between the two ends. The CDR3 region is CASSLGTEETQYF. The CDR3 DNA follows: TGTGCCAGCAGCCTTGGGACTGAAGAGACCCAGTACTTC.

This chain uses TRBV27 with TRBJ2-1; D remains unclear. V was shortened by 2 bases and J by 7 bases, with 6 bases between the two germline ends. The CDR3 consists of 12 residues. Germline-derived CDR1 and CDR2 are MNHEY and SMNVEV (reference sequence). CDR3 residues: CASSLDGNEQFF. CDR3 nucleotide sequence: TGTGCCAGCAGTTTAGACGGGAATGAGCAGTTCTTC.

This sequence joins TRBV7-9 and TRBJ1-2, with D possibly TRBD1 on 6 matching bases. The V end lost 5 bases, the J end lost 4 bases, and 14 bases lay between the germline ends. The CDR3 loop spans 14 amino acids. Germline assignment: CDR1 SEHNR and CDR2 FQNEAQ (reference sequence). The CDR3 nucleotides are TGTGCCAGCAGCCTGGGGGGGCCGGCCTATGGCTACACCTTC. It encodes CASSLGGPAYGYTF. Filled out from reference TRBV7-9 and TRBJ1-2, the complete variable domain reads DTGVSQNPRHKITKRGQNVTFRCDPISEHNRLYWYRQTLGQGPEFLTYFQNEAQLEKSRLLSDRFSAERPKGSFSTLEIQRTEQGDSAMYLCASSLGGPAYGYTFGSGTRLTVV.

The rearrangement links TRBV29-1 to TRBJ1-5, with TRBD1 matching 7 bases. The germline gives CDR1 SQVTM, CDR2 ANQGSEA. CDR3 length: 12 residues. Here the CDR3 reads CSVRDRFQPQHF. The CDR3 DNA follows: TGCAGTGTCCGGGACAGATTTCAGCCCCAGCATTTT.

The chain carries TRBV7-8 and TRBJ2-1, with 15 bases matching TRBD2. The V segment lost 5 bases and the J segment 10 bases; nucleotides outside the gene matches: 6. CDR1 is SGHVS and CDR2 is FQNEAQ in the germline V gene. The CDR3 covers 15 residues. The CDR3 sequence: CASSPWTSGGVEQFF. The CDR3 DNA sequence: TGTGCCAGCAGCCCCTGGACTAGCGGGGGGGTAGAGCAGTTCTTC.

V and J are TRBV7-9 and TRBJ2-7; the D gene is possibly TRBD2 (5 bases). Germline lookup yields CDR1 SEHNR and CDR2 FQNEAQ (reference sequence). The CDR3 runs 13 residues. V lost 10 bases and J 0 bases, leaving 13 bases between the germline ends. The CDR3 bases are TGTGCCACGCGCCGGGATCCCTCCTACGAGCAGTACTTC. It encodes CATRRDPSYEQYF.

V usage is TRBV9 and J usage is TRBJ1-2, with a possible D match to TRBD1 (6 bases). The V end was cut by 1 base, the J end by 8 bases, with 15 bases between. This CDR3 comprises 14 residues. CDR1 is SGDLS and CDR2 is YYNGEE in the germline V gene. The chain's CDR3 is CASSVLGAAGGYTF. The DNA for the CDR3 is TGTGCCAGCAGCGTATTGGGGGCAGCTGGCGGCTACACCTTC.

The CDR3 region has the DNA TGTGCCAGCAGTGAACAGGGGAGTAGTGGCTACACCTTC. This codes for CASSEQGSSGYTF. This sequence joins TRBV2 and TRBJ1-2, with a weak D call TRBD1 (6 bases). CDR1 is SNHLY, CDR2 FYNNEI, per germline. V lost 2 bases and J 7 bases, leaving 11 bases between the germline ends. The CDR3 spans 13 residues.

The CDR3 spells CASSLDSQFNQPQHF. For the CDR3, the DNA is TGTGCCAGCAGCTTAGACTCACAGTTTAATCAGCCCCAGCATTTT. This chain connects TRBV7-2 to TRBJ1-5; the D is unclear. CDR1 is SGHTA and CDR2 is FQGNSA in the germline V gene. V lost 1 base and J lost 4, with 11 bases in between. The CDR3 sequence is 15 residues long. Full variable domain (remainder filled in from reference TRBV7-2 and TRBJ1-5): GAGVSQSPSNKVTEKGKDVELRCDPISGHTALYWYRQSLGQGLEFLIYFQGNSAPDKSGLPSDRFSAERTGGSVSTLTIQRTQQEDSAVYLCASSLDSQFNQPQHFGDGTRLSIL.

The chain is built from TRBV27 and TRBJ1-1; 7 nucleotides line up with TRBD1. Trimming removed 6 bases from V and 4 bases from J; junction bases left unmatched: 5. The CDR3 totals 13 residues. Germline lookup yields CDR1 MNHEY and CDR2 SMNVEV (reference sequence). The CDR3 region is CASRPDRVTEAFF. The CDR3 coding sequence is TGTGCCAGCAGGCCCGACAGGGTCACTGAAGCTTTCTTT.

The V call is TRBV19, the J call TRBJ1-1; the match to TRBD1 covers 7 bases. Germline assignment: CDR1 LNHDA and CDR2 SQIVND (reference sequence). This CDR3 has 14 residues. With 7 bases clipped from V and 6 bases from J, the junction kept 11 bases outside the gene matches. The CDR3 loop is CASTLRTGPSEAFF. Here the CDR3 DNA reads TGTGCCAGTACCTTAAGGACAGGACCATCTGAAGCTTTCTTT.

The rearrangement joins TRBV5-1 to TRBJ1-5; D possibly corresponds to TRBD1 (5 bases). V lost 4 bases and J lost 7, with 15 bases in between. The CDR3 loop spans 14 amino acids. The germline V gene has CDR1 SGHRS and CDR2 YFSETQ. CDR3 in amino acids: CASSPGTGRQPQHF. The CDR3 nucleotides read TGCGCCAGCAGCCCTGGAACAGGCAGGCAGCCCCAGCATTTT. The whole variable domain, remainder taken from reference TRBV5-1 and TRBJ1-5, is KAGVTQTPRYLIKTRGQQVTLSCSPISGHRSVSWYQQTPGQGLQFLFEYFSETQRNKGNFPGRFSGRQFSNSRSEMNVSTLELGDSALYLCASSPGTGRQPQHFGDGTRLSIL.

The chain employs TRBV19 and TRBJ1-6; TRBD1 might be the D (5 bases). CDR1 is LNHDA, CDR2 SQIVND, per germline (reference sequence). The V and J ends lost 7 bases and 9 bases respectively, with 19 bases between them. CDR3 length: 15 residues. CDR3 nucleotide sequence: TGTGCCAGTATGTCCCCGGGACTTAGCAGTTCACCCCTCCACTTT. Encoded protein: CASMSPGLSSSPLHF.

In DNA form, the CDR3 reads TGTGCCAGCAGCGGCTCGGGACTAGCGGGGAAAAACATTCAGTACTTC. Its translation: CASSGSGLAGKNIQYF. This chain connects TRBV9 to TRBJ2-4; 13 bases line up with TRBD2. V was pared by 3 bases and J by 4 bases, with 4 bases of the junction left unmatched. Germline V gives CDR1 SGDLS, CDR2 YYNGEE. The CDR3 contains 16 residues. Supplemented by reference TRBV9 and TRBJ2-4, the full variable domain reads DSGVTQTPKHLITATGQRVTLRCSPRSGDLSVYWYQQSLDQGLQFLIQYYNGEERAKGNILERFSAQQFPDLHSELNLSSLELGDSALYFCASSGSGLAGKNIQYFGAGTRLSVL.

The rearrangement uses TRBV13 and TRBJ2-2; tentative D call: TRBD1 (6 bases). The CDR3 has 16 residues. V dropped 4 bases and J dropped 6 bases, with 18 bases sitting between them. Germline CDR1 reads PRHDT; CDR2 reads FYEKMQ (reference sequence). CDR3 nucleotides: TGTGCCAGCAGCTCATCTAGGGGGTTTGTCGCCGGGGAGCTGTTTTTT. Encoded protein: CASSSSRGFVAGELFF. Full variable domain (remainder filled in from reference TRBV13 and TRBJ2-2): AAGVIQSPRHLIKEKRETATLKCYPIPRHDTVYWYQQGPGQDPQFLISFYEKMQSDKGSIPDRFSAQQFSDYHSELNMSSLELGDSALYFCASSSSRGFVAGELFFGEGSRLTVL.

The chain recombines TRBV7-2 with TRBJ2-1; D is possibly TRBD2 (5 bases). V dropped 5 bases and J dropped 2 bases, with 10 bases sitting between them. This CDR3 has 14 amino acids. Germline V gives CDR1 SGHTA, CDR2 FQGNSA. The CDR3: CASSQTGTYNEQFF. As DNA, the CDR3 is TGTGCCAGCAGCCAAACCGGGACCTACAATGAGCAGTTCTTC.

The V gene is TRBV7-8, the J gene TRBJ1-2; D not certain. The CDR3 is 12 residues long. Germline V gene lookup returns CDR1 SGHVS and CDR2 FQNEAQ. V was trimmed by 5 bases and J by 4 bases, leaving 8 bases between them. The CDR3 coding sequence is TGTGCCAGCAGCCCAGGAACCTATGGCTACACCTTC. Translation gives CASSPGTYGYTF.

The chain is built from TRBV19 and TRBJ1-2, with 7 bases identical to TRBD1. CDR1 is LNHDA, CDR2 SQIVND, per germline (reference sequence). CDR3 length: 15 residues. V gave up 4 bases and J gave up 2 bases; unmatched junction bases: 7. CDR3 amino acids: CASSTNDRANYGYTF. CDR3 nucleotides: TGTGCCAGTAGTACCAACGACAGGGCCAACTATGGCTACACCTTC.